Presented here are 24 T cell receptor beta chains from one specimen sequenced in a study of tumor and adjacent non-tumor tissue in lung cancer. The template was RNA from unsorted bulk tissue. This non-tumor lung sample came from over 3 cm beyond the tumor edge. The library came from three nested PCR rounds adapted from ARM-PCR protocols. TCRdb re-derived calls from the multiplex PCR reads in MiXCR, one entry per CDR3 protein. The profile shows about 98,000 distinct CDR3 sequences, more than 80% of them singletons. The sequencing input was distant non-tumor lung tissue. These TCRs come from a man aged 60-69 years with small cell lung cancer.

Details on this clonotype: The junction differs from germline at one of its ends, possibly a read error. The rearrangement joins TRBV6-2 or TRBV6-3 to TRBJ1-1; TRBD1 agrees at 7 bases. The length of the CDR3 is 12 residues. CDR1 is MNHEY, CDR2 SVGEGT, per germline. The CDR3 protein is CASRQGGTQAFF. CDR3 nucleotide sequence: TGTGCTAGCAGACAGGGTGGGACTCAAGCTTTCTTT.

Regarding this clonotype: Because it lacks the conserved phenylalanine or tryptophan at the end, this CDR3 is likely a read error. The chain has TRBV6-6 and TRBJ2-1; TRBD2 agrees at 8 bases. Germline-derived CDR1 and CDR2 are MNHNY and SVGAGI (reference sequence). This CDR3 is built from 16 residues. CDR3 sequence (DNA): TGTGTCAGCAGGAGGGGGGCGGGAGGCACCTACAATGAGCAGTTCTTA. Protein: CVSRRGAGGTYNEQFL.

This clonotype was seen repeatedly, ten times or more. The CDR3 sequence: CSARDLEEADGNTDTQYF. CDR3 bases: TGCAGTGCTAGAGATCTCGAAGAAGCGGACGGGAACACAGATACGCAGTATTTT. The chain joins TRBV20-1 to TRBJ2-3, with D possibly matching TRBD2 (5 bases). Looked up from germline, CDR1 is DFQATT and CDR2 is SNEGSKA (reference sequence). Between the trimmed V and J ends, which lost 0 bases and 2 bases, there was a span of 21 bases. The CDR3 totals 18 residues.

This clonotype occurred once. Being one base from a much bigger clone, this may be a read error. This chain uses TRBV28 with TRBJ2-3; the match to TRBD2 covers 7 bases. The CDR3 length is 18 residues. The germline V gene encodes CDR1 MDHEN and CDR2 SYDVKM. CDR3 loop: CASSFERGGGTPTDMQYF. The DNA for the CDR3 is TGTGCCAGCAGTTTTGAACGGGGCGGGGGTACCCCCACAGATATGCAGTATTTT.

Comment on this clonotype: The CDR3 carries no conserved terminal phenylalanine or tryptophan, so it likely arises from a read error. The rearrangement joins TRBV5-6 to TRBJ1-4, with D maybe TRBD1 (6 bases). The CDR3 is 13 residues long. V lost 5 bases to trimming and J lost 8 bases, with 13 bases between them. Per the germline V gene, CDR1 is SGHDT and CDR2 is YYEEEE. The CDR3 bases are TGTGCCAGCAGTTTGCGGGACACGGAAAAACTGTTTTCT. Encoded protein: CASSLRDTEKLFS.

This chain uses TRBV6-5 with TRBJ2-3, with D uncertain. Germline V gene lookup returns CDR1 MNHEY and CDR2 SVGAGI. Trimming removed 4 bases from V and 3 bases from J, with 11 bases in between. There are 14 residues in the CDR3. CDR3: CASSSGHGTDTQYF. CDR3 in DNA: TGTGCCAGCAGTTCAGGCCATGGGACAGATACGCAGTATTTT.

About this clonotype itself: No conserved phenylalanine or tryptophan is present at the end of the CDR3, so a read error is the likely explanation. CDR3 amino acids: CASSGGISSGVNVLTL. In nucleotides, the CDR3 is TGTGCCAGCAGTGGGGGGATCTCTTCTGGGGTCAACGTCCTGACTTTA. The chain uses TRBV6-1 and TRBJ2-6; D could derive from TRBD1 or TRBD2 (5 bases each). CDR3 length equals 16 residues. Germline CDR1 MNHNS, CDR2 SASEGT.

This clonotype was seen repeatedly, ten times or more. This chain links TRBV30 with TRBJ2-1, with 11 bases identical to TRBD1. The CDR3 is 15 residues long. Germline V CDR1 and CDR2: GTSNPN, SVGIG (reference sequence). V gave up 0 bases and J gave up 10 bases; unmatched junction bases: 8. The DNA of the CDR3 is TGTGCCTGGAGTGTCGGGGGACAGGGGGTCCGCGAGCAGTTCTTC. Translation: CAWSVGGQGVREQFF.

Turning to this clonotype: The CDR3 end shows no conserved phenylalanine or tryptophan, and so a read error is likely. The chain links TRBV20-1 to TRBJ2-3; D is perhaps TRBD2 (6 bases). The CDR3 contains 14 residues. Germline loops: CDR1 DFQATT, CDR2 SNEGSKA (reference sequence). Trimming cost V 8 bases and J 6 bases, with 21 bases left between them. In DNA form, the CDR3 reads TGCAGTACTCGACGAGGAGGGAACCATGATACGCAGTATTCT. Encoded protein: CSTRRGGNHDTQYS.

In its sample, this clonotype was seen a few times. At one of its ends the junction is not consistent with the germline gene, which may arise from a read error. The rearrangement uses TRBV11-2 and TRBJ2-1; the D gene is possibly TRBD1 (5 bases). Germline CDR1 reads SGHAT; CDR2 reads FQNNGV. The length of the CDR3 is 17 residues. The CDR3 DNA reads TGTGCTAGCAGCTCAGTGACAGCCCAGAGCTCCTACAATGAGCAATTCTTC. This encodes CASSSVTAQSSYNEQFF.

This chain joins TRBV11-2 and TRBJ2-1; D perhaps matches TRBD2 (5 bases). CDR3 length: 16 amino acids. Deletions cut 5 bases from V and 10 bases from J, with 24 bases between. CDR1 SGHAT and CDR2 FQNNGV come from the germline V gene. The CDR3: CASSREGSRALHEQFF. The CDR3 DNA reads as TGTGCCAGCAGCCGGGAAGGTAGTAGGGCCCTCCACGAGCAGTTCTTC.

The CDR3 here is CASSMLRAPSNTGELFF. CDR3 nucleotide sequence: TGTGCCAGCAGCATGTTACGAGCCCCCTCTAACACCGGGGAGCTGTTTTTT. The chain is built from TRBV5-5 and TRBJ2-2, with D unresolved. The CDR3 spans 17 residues. Trimming took off 4 bases at V and 2 bases at J, with 18 bases between the two ends. The germline V gene has CDR1 SGHKS and CDR2 YYEKEE (reference sequence).

About this clonotype: Compared with germline, one end of the junction differs, possibly owing to a read error. The chain employs TRBV12-3 or TRBV12-4 and TRBJ2-2; perhaps TRBD2 as D (5 bases). This CDR3 comprises 14 residues. The CDR3 DNA follows: TGTGCCAGCCGTCCCGGAGGCAACACCGGGGAGCTGTTATTT. It yields the protein CASRPGGNTGELLF.

The CDR3 bases are TGTGCCAGCAGCTTCGACAGACAATGGACCCAGTACTTC. Its protein is CASSFDRQWTQYF. The J gene is TRBJ2-5, the V gene TRBV7-8; maybe TRBD1 (5 bases). Germline CDR1 is SGHVS and CDR2 is FQNEAQ. The CDR3 has 13 amino acids. V was clipped by 3 bases and J by 7 bases, with 12 bases between them.

Notes on this clonotype: At one boundary the junction diverges from the germline segment, which might be a read error. The chain's CDR3 is CTSSQHRDRVSTRTNSPLHF. CDR3 coding DNA: TGTACCAGCAGCCAACACCGGGACAGGGTCTCAACTCGAACAAATTCACCCCTCCACTTT. This chain joins TRBV11-3 and TRBJ1-6, with 9 bases that match TRBD1. This CDR3 is built from 20 residues. CDR1 and CDR2 (germline): SGHNT, YENEEA.

This clonotype was recorded only once. This likely comes from a read error, as the CDR3 has no conserved phenylalanine or tryptophan at its end. The chain is built from TRBV12-3 or TRBV12-4 and TRBJ1-2, with a weak D call TRBD1 (6 bases). This CDR3 has 13 residues. The CDR3 bases are TGTGCCAGCAGATCCACAGGGAGCTATGGTTACACCTCC. Its translation is CASRSTGSYGYTS.

About this clonotype itself: The conserved closing phenylalanine or tryptophan is absent in this CDR3, likely reflecting a read error. CDR3 in amino acids: CASSDSRDNGYTY. CDR3 DNA sequence: TGCGCCAGCAGTGACTCCAGGGACAATGGCTACACCTAC. V usage is TRBV10-2 and J usage is TRBJ1-2; D is possibly TRBD1 (6 bases). This CDR3 contains 13 residues. Trimming removed 3 bases at V and 6 bases at J, with 11 bases between. Looked up from germline, CDR1 is WSHSY and CDR2 is SAAADI.

About this clonotype: A much larger clone sits a single nucleotide away, making a read error possible. This chain's CDR3 is CASSREALNTWELFF. CDR3 sequence (DNA): TGCGCCAGCAGCCGTGAGGCGCTTAACACCTGGGAGCTGTTTTTT. The V gene is TRBV5-1, the J gene TRBJ2-2, with D unclear. The CDR3 extends over 15 amino acids. CDR1 and CDR2 (germline): SGHRS, YFSETQ.

A single count supports this clonotype. The V and J genes are TRBV5-4 and TRBJ2-5, with TRBD1 matching over 9 bases. The V gene's germline CDR1 is SGHNT and CDR2 YYREEE (reference sequence). Germline trimming cut 9 bases from V and 5 bases from J; bases unmatched to any gene: 11. The CDR3 loop spans 14 amino acids. The CDR3: CANSPGQGYETQYF. The CDR3 DNA follows: TGTGCCAACAGTCCCGGACAGGGGTATGAGACCCAGTACTTC.

About this clonotype itself: The junction departs from germline at one end; a sequencing error may be responsible. V usage is TRBV11-2 and J usage is TRBJ2-1; the D gene is possibly TRBD2 (6 bases). The germline CDR1 and CDR2 sequences are SGHAT and FQNNGV. This CDR3 comprises 15 residues. The CDR3 nucleotides are TGTACCAGCAGCTTACCGGGGCGGGATCACGGTAAGCAGTTCTTC. It codes for CTSSLPGRDHGKQFF.

As regards this clonotype: The missing conserved phenylalanine or tryptophan at the end of this CDR3 makes a read error likely. The genes are TRBV6-2 or TRBV6-3 and TRBJ2-1; D remains ambiguous. CDR1 and CDR2 (germline): MNHEY, SVGEGT. CDR3 length: 13 amino acids. The ends were cut back, 9 bases at V and 5 bases at J, with 14 bases in the middle. The CDR3 loop reads CASSTVPNNEQFI. Written as DNA, the CDR3 is TGTGCCAGTAGTACCGTTCCTAACAATGAGCAGTTCATC.

In regard to this clonotype: The junction departs from the called germline gene at one end, perhaps through a read error. The V and J genes are TRBV20-1 and TRBJ1-4; perhaps TRBD1 as D (5 bases). Germline CDR1 is DFQATT and CDR2 is SNEGSKA (reference sequence). The CDR3 has 13 amino acids. CDR3 bases: TGCAGTGCTTTATGGACCGGGGGTGAAAAAGTGGTTTTT. Translation: CSALWTGGEKVVF.

Worth noting for this clonotype: The conserved final phenylalanine or tryptophan is absent from the CDR3, which likely points to a read error. CDR3 nucleotides: TGCGCCAGCAGCTTGTCGGTAGGCCAGACATACGAGCAGTACTTG. It encodes CASSLSVGQTYEQYL. The rearrangement links TRBV5-1 to TRBJ2-7; D is ambiguous. This CDR3 is built from 15 residues. Germline V gene data show CDR1 as SGHRS and CDR2 as YFSETQ. The V gene lost 1 base and the J gene lost 4 bases, with 15 bases spanning the gap.

In its sample, this clonotype was seen a few times. A much more abundant neighbour one base away suggests this may be a read error. This chain joins TRBV4-2 and TRBJ2-1; D is possibly TRBD1 (5 bases). Trimming pared 1 base from V and 10 bases from J, leaving 14 bases between. Germline lookup yields CDR1 LGHNA and CDR2 YNFKEQ. The CDR3 covers 14 residues. As DNA, the CDR3 is TGTGCCAGCAGCCAAGGGGGCTTTGCCTACGAGCAGTTCTTC. The encoded protein is CASSQGGFAYEQFF.